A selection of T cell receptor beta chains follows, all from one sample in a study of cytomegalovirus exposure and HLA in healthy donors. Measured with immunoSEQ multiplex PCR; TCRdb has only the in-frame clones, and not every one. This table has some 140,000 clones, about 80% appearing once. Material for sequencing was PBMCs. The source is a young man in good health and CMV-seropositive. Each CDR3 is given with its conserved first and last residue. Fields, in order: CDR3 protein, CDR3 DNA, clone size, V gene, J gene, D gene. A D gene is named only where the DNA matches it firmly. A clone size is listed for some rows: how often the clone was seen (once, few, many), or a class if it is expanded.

CASSVGASLYEQYF	TGTGCCAGCAGCGTAGGGGCGTCGCTATACGAGCAGTACTTC	few	TRBV9	TRBJ2-7	-
CASSLAGTGASFNYGYTF	TGCGCCAGCAGCTTGGCAGGGACAGGGGCGTCATTTAACTATGGCTACACCTTC	-	TRBV5-1	TRBJ1-2	TRBD1
CASSNRERREQFF	TGTGCCAGTAGTAACCGGGAGCGGAGGGAGCAGTTCTTC	-	TRBV19	TRBJ2-1	-
CATARQGYEQYF	TGTGCCACCGCGAGACAGGGCTACGAGCAGTACTTC	-	TRBV10-3	TRBJ2-7	TRBD1
CASSLRGSAGEQFF	TGTGCCAGCAGCTTAAGGGGATCGGCGGGAGAGCAGTTCTTC	-	TRBV7-3	TRBJ2-1	-
CASSPRGGRGTEAFF	TGTGCCAGCAGTCCCCGCGGTGGGAGGGGCACTGAAGCTTTCTTT	few	TRBV6-5	TRBJ1-1	-
CASSIPTGGRTEAFF	TGTGCCAGCAGCATACCAACAGGGGGTCGGACTGAAGCTTTCTTT	-	TRBV5-6	TRBJ1-1	TRBD1
CASSLIGANNEKLFF	TGCGCCAGCAGCTTGATAGGGGCCAATAATGAAAAACTGTTTTTT	-	TRBV5-1	TRBJ1-4	-
CASSLGLAATDNGQFF	TGTGCCAGCAGCTTGGGACTAGCGGCAACGGACAATGGGCAGTTCTTC	-	TRBV7-6	TRBJ2-1	TRBD2
CASSSLVGGADTEAFF	TGTGCCAGTAGCTCTCTGGTCGGGGGAGCGGACACTGAAGCTTTCTTT	few	TRBV19	TRBJ1-1	-
CASSSGTGVGNTEAFF	TGTGCCAGCAGCTCGGGGACAGGGGTGGGGAACACTGAAGCTTTCTTT	-	TRBV7-9	TRBJ1-1	TRBD1
CASSSRCTEAFF	TGTGCCAGCAGCAGTCGGTGCACTGAAGCTTTCTTT	-	TRBV21-1	TRBJ1-1	-
CASSLHNEQFF	TGTGCCAGCAGCCTCCACAATGAGCAGTTCTTC	-	TRBV13	TRBJ2-1	-
CASSRGQAGGAAGEQYF	TGCGCCAGCAGCCGGGGCCAGGCGGGAGGGGCGGCGGGCGAGCAGTACTTC	-	TRBV4-1	TRBJ2-7	TRBD2
CASRQGLRNEQFF	TGTGCCAGCCGACAGGGTTTAAGGAATGAGCAGTTCTTC	-	TRBV6-5	TRBJ2-1	TRBD1
CASSEGQFQTYEQYF	TGTGCCAGCAGTGAGGGACAGTTCCAGACCTACGAGCAGTACTTC	-	TRBV6-1	TRBJ2-7	TRBD1
CASSEALGGNYSNQPQHF	TGTGCCAGCAGTGAAGCCCTAGGAGGGAATTATAGCAATCAGCCCCAGCATTTT	-	TRBV2	TRBJ1-5	-
CARSLGSPGQGFYGYTF	TGTGCCAGAAGCTTGGGTTCCCCGGGACAGGGTTTTTATGGCTACACCTTC	-	TRBV5-3	TRBJ1-2	TRBD1
CASSPIGDWGHTEAFF	TGTGCCAGCAGTCCCATAGGAGATTGGGGGCACACTGAAGCTTTCTTT	-	TRBV28	TRBJ1-1	-
CASSLGPTRCYEQYF	TGTGCCAGCAGCTTAGGACCCACTAGGTGCTACGAGCAGTACTTC	-	TRBV11-3	TRBJ2-7	-
CASSGLLGVNEQFF	TGTGCCAGCAGCGGCCTGCTAGGGGTCAATGAGCAGTTCTTC	-	TRBV5-5	TRBJ2-1	-
CASSGYLAGGPNEQFF	TGTGCCAGCTCGGGGTACCTAGCGGGAGGGCCGAATGAGCAGTTCTTC	-	TRBV2	TRBJ2-1	TRBD2
CASSGTSGRAELVYNEQFF	TGTGCCAGCAGTGGTACTAGCGGGAGGGCCGAGTTGGTATACAATGAGCAGTTCTTC	-	TRBV2	TRBJ2-1	TRBD2
CASSLSFRDTQYF	TGTGCCAGCAGCTTATCATTCAGAGATACGCAGTATTTT	-	TRBV7-6	TRBJ2-3	-
CAISDRGGTEAFF	TGTGCCATCAGTGACAGGGGAGGGACTGAAGCTTTCTTT	-	TRBV10-3	TRBJ1-1	-
CASSLAGTQETQYF	TGCGCCAGCAGCTTGGCCGGGACTCAAGAGACCCAGTACTTC	once	TRBV5-1	TRBJ2-5	-
CASSPTRIYTEAFF	TGTGCCAGCAGTCCTACTAGGATATACACTGAAGCTTTCTTT	once	TRBV27	TRBJ1-1	-